A selection of T cell receptor beta chains follows, all from one sample in a study of CD8 T cells in Susac syndrome. Each CDR3 protein gets one entry after TCRdb re-called the immunoSEQ multiplex PCR reads with MiXCR. Seen here are some 100,000 distinct CDR3 sequences, 95% observed once, and the top ten hold less than 0.35%. Sequenced input: CD8+ T cells from PBMCs. These receptors all come from a human donor with Susac syndrome. CDR3s include the opening cysteine and the closing phenylalanine or tryptophan. The D gene is left open where the match is weak. Part of the rows lack a size; the others show once, few, many or a class for expanded clones.

clone size	V gene	J gene	D gene	CDR3 DNA	CDR3 protein
few	TRBV15	TRBJ2-5	-	TGTGCCACCAGCAGAGATAGGGGAGAGACCCAGTACTTC	CATSRDRGETQYF
-	TRBV13	TRBJ2-3	-	TGTGCCAGCAGCTTAAAGACAACCGTCACAGATACGCAGTATTTT	CASSLKTTVTDTQYF
-	TRBV13	TRBJ2-2	TRBD2	TGTGCCAGCAGAGCGGGAGTGGACACCGGGGAGCTGTTTTTT	CASRAGVDTGELFF
-	TRBV29-1	TRBJ1-2	-	TGCAGCGTTGAGGGGGATCAGTACTATGGCTACACCTTC	CSVEGDQYYGYTF
-	TRBV5-1	TRBJ2-3	-	TGCGCCAGCAGCTTTCTCGCGGGGTCAGATACGCAGTATTTT	CASSFLAGSDTQYF
-	TRBV5-1	TRBJ2-1	-	TGCGCCAGCAGCTTGGGAGTCCAGACAGGCGATGAGCAGTTCTTC	CASSLGVQTGDEQFF
-	TRBV2	TRBJ1-2	-	TGTGCCACCCGACCCAAGACAGGCGGGGATAATGGCTACACCTTC	CATRPKTGGDNGYTF
-	TRBV29-1	TRBJ2-2	-	TGCAGCGTTGAAGTTGCAGGTTACTACGCGAACACCGGGGAGCTGTTTTTT	CSVEVAGYYANTGELFF
once	TRBV29-1	TRBJ1-1	-	TGCAGCGTCGACCCCTCACCGGGGACTGAAGCTTTCTTT	CSVDPSPGTEAFF
-	TRBV13	TRBJ2-1	-	TGTGCCAGCAGCCTGTCGGGCGGGCGTAGGAGCTCCTACAATGAGCAGTTCTTC	CASSLSGGRRSSYNEQFF
-	TRBV3-1	TRBJ2-5	TRBD2	TGTGCCAGCAGCCAACTGGGGGGACTAGCGGGGGAAGAGACCCAGTACTTC	CASSQLGGLAGEETQYF
-	TRBV6-1	TRBJ2-7	-	TGTGCCAGCAGCCCTTTTTTGACAGGCAGAGCAACCTACGAGCAGTACTTC	CASSPFLTGRATYEQYF
once	TRBV29-1	TRBJ2-3	TRBD2	TGCAGCGTTGATTGGGGGAGGGCAGATACGCAGTATTTT	CSVDWGRADTQYF
once	TRBV29-1	TRBJ1-2	-	TGCAGCGTTGAGCTCGCCGGAGGGGGCTACACCTTC	CSVELAGGGYTF
-	TRBV18	TRBJ2-7	TRBD1	TGTGCCAGCTCCCGCCAACAGGGGGACTACGAGCAGTACTTC	CASSRQQGDYEQYF
-	TRBV2	TRBJ2-1	-	TGTGCCAGCAGTCCACGACAGGGAGGAACTTGGAACAATGAGCAGTTCTTC	CASSPRQGGTWNNEQFF
-	TRBV15	TRBJ1-1	-	TGTGCCACCAGCCCAGAGGTTGGGAACACTGAAGCTTTCTTT	CATSPEVGNTEAFF
-	TRBV20-1	TRBJ1-5	-	TGCAGTGCCGGCCGGCGGGGGCTTAATCAGCCCCAGCATTTT	CSAGRRGLNQPQHF
-	TRBV4-1	TRBJ2-3	TRBD1	TGCGCCAGCAGCCAACCTACCCGGGACAGAACAGATACGCAGTATTTT	CASSQPTRDRTDTQYF
-	TRBV15	TRBJ2-3	-	TGTGCCACCAGCAGTTTCAACACAGATACGCAGTATTTT	CATSSFNTDTQYF
-	TRBV19	TRBJ1-5	-	TGTGCCAGTAGCATCCCCGCTTATAATCAGCCCCAGCATTTT	CASSIPAYNQPQHF
-	TRBV6-5	TRBJ1-2	-	TGTGCCAGCAGTTACTACGGTCAGATCTATGGCTACACCTTC	CASSYYGQIYGYTF
-	TRBV5-5	TRBJ1-4	-	TGTGCCAGCAGCTTGTCGCTCACCGGGTCCCGTTCCAAACTGTTTTTT	CASSLSLTGSRSKLFF
-	TRBV29-1	TRBJ1-2	-	TGCAGCGTTGAAGGGTCAGCTACTTTACTCAACTATGGCTACACCTTC	CSVEGSATLLNYGYTF
-	TRBV12-3/TRBV12-4	TRBJ1-6	-	TGTGCCAGCAGTTTAGGTCGACAGTCCCTCCACTTT	CASSLGRQSLHF
-	TRBV11-2	TRBJ2-7	-	TGTGCCAGTGGAGGGGCCAGCTCCTACGAGCAGTACTTC	CASGGASSYEQYF
-	TRBV14	TRBJ2-6	-	TGTGCCAGCAGCCTCGGGATCAGCGTGTCTGGGGCCAACGTCCTGACTTTC	CASSLGISVSGANVLTF
-	TRBV29-1	TRBJ2-7	TRBD1	TGCAGCGTTGAATCGCCGGACAGGGGGACCTACGAGCAGTACTTC	CSVESPDRGTYEQYF
-	TRBV11-2	TRBJ2-1	TRBD2	TGTGCCAGCAGCTCCAGAGCCCCTAGCGGGAGGGCAAGAGACAATGAGCAGTTCTTC	CASSSRAPSGRARDNEQFF
-	TRBV9	TRBJ1-1	-	TGTGCCAGCAGCGCCCCAGGGTCCACTGAAGCTTTCTTT	CASSAPGSTEAFF
-	TRBV9	TRBJ2-2	TRBD2	TGTGCCAGCAGCGAGACCAAAAGCGGGAGGGCCCTCGTCGGGGAGCTGTTTTTT	CASSETKSGRALVGELFF
-	TRBV3-1	TRBJ2-2	-	TGTGCCAGCAGCCAAGATTGGACAGAGGGCGGAACCGGGGAGCTGTTTTTT	CASSQDWTEGGTGELFF
-	TRBV7-2	TRBJ2-1	TRBD2	TGTGCCAGCAGCTCGGGAGGGGGGTTGTTCTTC	CASSSGGGLFF
-	TRBV7-9	TRBJ2-7	-	TGTGCCAGCAGCGCTCCGGGGGGCCACGAGCAGTACTTC	CASSAPGGHEQYF
-	TRBV4-2	TRBJ2-3	-	TGTGCCAGCAGTCAAGATGGGGGGCCCACAGATACGCAGTATTTT	CASSQDGGPTDTQYF
-	TRBV20-1	TRBJ1-4	TRBD1	TGCAGTGCTAGCCCGGGACAGCTAAATGAAAAACTGTTTTTT	CSASPGQLNEKLFF
-	TRBV25-1	TRBJ2-5	-	TGTGCCAGCAGCGAGACCGGGCCCAGGGGTGAGACCCAGTACTTC	CASSETGPRGETQYF
-	TRBV3-1	TRBJ2-3	-	TGTGCCAGCAGCCAAGGTACCTTGGATACGCAGTATTTT	CASSQGTLDTQYF
-	TRBV16	TRBJ1-2	-	TGTGCCAGCAGCCAAAAGCTTGACTATGGCTACACCTTC	CASSQKLDYGYTF
-	TRBV18	TRBJ1-5	-	TGTGCCAGCTCACCCGAATACCCTAATCAGCCCCAGCATTTT	CASSPEYPNQPQHF
-	TRBV12-3/TRBV12-4	TRBJ2-1	-	TGTGCCAGCAGTTACCGGGGTCCGAATGAGCAGTTCTTC	CASSYRGPNEQFF
-	TRBV12-3/TRBV12-4	TRBJ2-7	-	TGTGCCAGCAGTTCCAGGAGGACGAGCTCCTACGAGCAGTACTTC	CASSSRRTSSYEQYF
-	TRBV23-1	TRBJ2-5	-	TGCGCCAGCAGTCAATCGATCCCGACAGAAGAGACCCAGTACTTC	CASSQSIPTEETQYF
-	TRBV27	TRBJ1-5	-	TGTGCCAGCGGAGGATGGGATCAGCCCCAGCATTTT	CASGGWDQPQHF
-	TRBV29-1	TRBJ1-5	-	TGCAGCGTGGGAGGGCATGGGAGCAATCAGCCCCAGCATTTT	CSVGGHGSNQPQHF
-	TRBV29-1	TRBJ2-1	-	TGCAGCGTTGACCGGTACAATGAGCAGTTCTTC	CSVDRYNEQFF
-	TRBV20-1	TRBJ2-7	TRBD2	TGCAGTGCTCCCGGGGCGGGGGGGCTGCAAGAGCAGTACTTC	CSAPGAGGLQEQYF
-	TRBV3-1	TRBJ1-1	-	TGTGCCAGCAGCCAGCAGTCAAGGGTGGCGAACACTGAAGCTTTCTTT	CASSQQSRVANTEAFF
-	TRBV19	TRBJ2-3	-	TGTGCCAGTAGTATTGGCTTCGAAGATACGCAGTATTTT	CASSIGFEDTQYF
-	TRBV12-3/TRBV12-4	TRBJ2-7	TRBD1	TGTGCCAGCAGTTTGGCACAGGGGCCCCTCTACGAGCAGTACTTC	CASSLAQGPLYEQYF